The rows below give T cell receptor beta chains drawn from one sample of a study of T cells after posttransplantation cyclophosphamide. The repertoire was sequenced with immunoSEQ multiplex PCR; TCRdb's copy has only in-frame clones and lacks some. The table shows 31,000 or so clones, with more than 85% occurring only once. Sequenced input: naive CD4+ T cells sorted from blood. The origin of the receptors is a young man in good health and a related stem cell transplant donor. Both conserved end residues are part of each CDR3. D genes are given only for firm matches.

v_call: TRBV5-6
d_call: .
j_call: TRBJ1-3
cdr3_nt: TGTGCCAGCAGCTTGGATAGGCTAGTGGGTCAGGGAACAGGAAACACCATATATTTT
cdr3_aa: CASSLDRLVGQGTGNTIYF

v_call: TRBV4-1
d_call: .
j_call: TRBJ2-7
cdr3_nt: TGCGCCAGCAGCCAAGCGTACGAGCAGTACTTC
cdr3_aa: CASSQAYEQYF

v_call: TRBV12-5
d_call: .
j_call: TRBJ1-2
cdr3_nt: TGTGCTAGTGGTTTGGGGAGCGGGCAGGGAAGTGGCTACACCTTC
cdr3_aa: CASGLGSGQGSGYTF

v_call: TRBV5-1
d_call: .
j_call: TRBJ2-7
cdr3_nt: TGCGCCAGCAGCTTGGGTGGCGGGGACGAGCAGTACTTC
cdr3_aa: CASSLGGGDEQYF

v_call: TRBV7-2
d_call: TRBD2
j_call: TRBJ2-7
cdr3_nt: TGTGCCAGCAGCTTACGCGGCGGAGGGCGGGGGAGCTCCTACGAGCAGTACTTC
cdr3_aa: CASSLRGGGRGSSYEQYF

v_call: TRBV28
d_call: TRBD1
j_call: TRBJ2-7
cdr3_nt: TGTGCCAGCACCCTGGGACAGGGAGTCTACGAGCAGTACTTC
cdr3_aa: CASTLGQGVYEQYF

v_call: TRBV19
d_call: .
j_call: TRBJ1-4
cdr3_nt: TGTGCCAGTAGTATCGGCAGGACTAATGAAAAACTGTTTTTT
cdr3_aa: CASSIGRTNEKLFF

v_call: TRBV28
d_call: .
j_call: TRBJ2-7
cdr3_nt: TGTGCCAGCAGTTTTCGATCCTGGTCAGGGGAACGCGAGCAGTACTTC
cdr3_aa: CASSFRSWSGEREQYF

v_call: TRBV21-1
d_call: .
j_call: TRBJ2-2
cdr3_nt: TGTGCCAGGCTAGGAGGGCCCGGGGAGCTGTTTTTT
cdr3_aa: CARLGGPGELFF

v_call: TRBV9
d_call: TRBD2
j_call: TRBJ2-5
cdr3_nt: TGTGCCAGCAGCGTGACTAGCGGGGGGGCCCCAGAGACCCAGTACTTC
cdr3_aa: CASSVTSGGAPETQYF

v_call: TRBV13
d_call: TRBD2
j_call: TRBJ2-7
cdr3_nt: TGTGCCAGCGGCGGGAGGGGCGGAACCTACGAGCAGTACTTC
cdr3_aa: CASGGRGGTYEQYF

v_call: TRBV15
d_call: TRBD2
j_call: TRBJ2-1
cdr3_nt: TGTGCCACCAGCAGAGATGGCGGGGGGGCTGACAATGAGCAGTTCTTC
cdr3_aa: CATSRDGGGADNEQFF

v_call: TRBV5-6
d_call: .
j_call: TRBJ2-7
cdr3_nt: TGTGCCAGCAGCTTGGCCCCTTCCGAGCAGTACTTC
cdr3_aa: CASSLAPSEQYF

v_call: TRBV4-2
d_call: .
j_call: TRBJ1-5
cdr3_nt: TGTGCCAGCAGCCAAGATGGAGGGCCCGGTCAGCCCCAGCATTTT
cdr3_aa: CASSQDGGPGQPQHF

v_call: TRBV5-1
d_call: .
j_call: TRBJ1-2
cdr3_nt: TGCGCCAGCAGTCGGGGGGAAATGGGGTATGGCTACACCTTC
cdr3_aa: CASSRGEMGYGYTF

v_call: TRBV7-3
d_call: .
j_call: TRBJ2-1
cdr3_nt: TGTGCCAGCAGCTTAATTGCGGGGGCAACCTACAATGAGCAGTTCTTC
cdr3_aa: CASSLIAGATYNEQFF

v_call: TRBV6-5
d_call: .
j_call: TRBJ2-3
cdr3_nt: TGTGCCAGCAGTTCCTTCGAGAGGGTCACGCAGTATTTT
cdr3_aa: CASSSFERVTQYF

v_call: TRBV5-1
d_call: .
j_call: TRBJ2-5
cdr3_nt: TGCGCCAGCAGCTTGGATGGGGGGGCTGGGGAGACCCAGTACTTC
cdr3_aa: CASSLDGGAGETQYF

v_call: TRBV5-1
d_call: .
j_call: TRBJ2-2
cdr3_nt: TGCGCCAGCACCGGATCCTGGGGGCGGACCGGGGAGCTGTTTTTT
cdr3_aa: CASTGSWGRTGELFF

v_call: TRBV5-1
d_call: TRBD1
j_call: TRBJ1-6
cdr3_nt: TGCGCCAGCAGCTTCGGACAGGGCAATTCACCCCTCCACTTT
cdr3_aa: CASSFGQGNSPLHF